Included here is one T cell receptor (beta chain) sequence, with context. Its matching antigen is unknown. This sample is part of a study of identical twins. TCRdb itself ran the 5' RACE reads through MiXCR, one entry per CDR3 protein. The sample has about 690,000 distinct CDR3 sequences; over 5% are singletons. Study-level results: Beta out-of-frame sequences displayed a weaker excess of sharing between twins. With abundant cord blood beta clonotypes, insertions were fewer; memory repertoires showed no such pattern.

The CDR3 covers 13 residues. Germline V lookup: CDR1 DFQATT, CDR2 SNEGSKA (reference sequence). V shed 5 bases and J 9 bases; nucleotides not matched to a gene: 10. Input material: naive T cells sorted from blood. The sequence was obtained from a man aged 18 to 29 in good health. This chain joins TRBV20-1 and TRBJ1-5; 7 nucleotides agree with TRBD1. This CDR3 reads CSAVDRVVGPQHF. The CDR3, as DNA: TGCAGTGCTGTTGACAGGGTGGTGGGGCCCCAGCATTTT.